This passage covers 11 T cell receptor beta chains from one sample sequenced in a study of shared clonotypes between healthy human individuals. The protocol was immunoSEQ multiplex PCR, while the TCRdb copy is restricted to in-frame clones and leaves out a portion. The data contain 2 million to 2.5 million clones, about 92% of them seen just once; the ten biggest clones take up 0.39%. The sample comprised naive CD4+ T cells from PBMCs. Subset in this sample: CD45RA+ positively selected. These receptors all come from a man aged 18 to 29 in good health. Some clones in this sample may be carry-over from other donors' samples.

The chain employs TRBV5-5 and TRBJ1-2, with 7 bases lining up with TRBD1. Germline-derived CDR1 and CDR2 are SGHKS and YYEKEE (reference sequence). V shed 4 bases and J 2 bases; nucleotides not matched to a gene: 5. The CDR3 runs to 14 residues. The CDR3 nucleotides read TGTGCCAGCAGCATAGACAGGGCCAACTATGGCTACACCTTC. Protein: CASSIDRANYGYTF.

V usage is TRBV4-1 and J usage is TRBJ2-5, with 7 bases lining up with TRBD1. The V and J ends lost 2 bases and 2 bases, in that order; junction bases with no gene match: 8. Germline V CDR1 and CDR2: MGHRA, YSYEKL. The CDR3 extends over 16 amino acids. This chain's CDR3 is CASSQPTGQTQETQYF. For the CDR3, the DNA is TGCGCCAGCAGCCAACCTACGGGACAGACACAAGAGACCCAGTACTTC.

The chain has TRBV9 and TRBJ1-3; D is ambiguous. Germline CDR1 is SGDLS and CDR2 is YYNGEE. Trimming took 3 bases from V and 0 from J, leaving 7 bases between them. This CDR3 contains 14 residues. CDR3 protein: CASSATSSGNTIYF. The CDR3 DNA follows: TGTGCCAGCAGCGCAACGAGCTCTGGAAACACCATATATTTT.

J is TRBJ2-7 and V is TRBV5-8, with D possibly TRBD1 on 5 matching bases. Trimming stripped 0 bases from V and 2 bases from J, with 12 bases between. The CDR3 length is 15 residues. Germline V gene sequence: CDR1 SGHTS, CDR2 YDEGEE. The CDR3 sequence is CASSLEQALTYEQYF. DNA of the CDR3: TGTGCCAGCAGCTTGGAACAGGCCCTAACCTACGAGCAGTACTTC.

The chain employs TRBV18 and TRBJ2-5, with 8 bases fitting TRBD1. Germline CDR1 and CDR2: KGHSH and LQKENI. CDR3 length: 17 amino acids. J was trimmed by 1 base and V by 3 bases; bases with no gene match: 10. CDR3 loop: CASSPLRTGRTQETQYF. CDR3 sequence (DNA): TGTGCCAGCTCACCGCTCCGGACAGGGCGGACCCAAGAGACCCAGTACTTC. Combining the CDR3 with reference TRBV18 and TRBJ2-5 gives the whole variable domain NAGVMQNPRHLVRRRGQEARLRCSPMKGHSHVYWYRQLPEEGLKFMVYLQKENIIDESGMPKERFSAEFPKEGPSILRIQQVVRGDSAAYFCASSPLRTGRTQETQYFGPGTRLLVL.

The chain recombines TRBV2 with TRBJ2-1; 12 nucleotides agree with TRBD2. From germline, CDR1 is SNHLY and CDR2 FYNNEI. Trimming removed 6 bases from V and 5 bases from J; junction bases left unmatched: 2. CDR3 length equals 14 residues. In DNA form, the CDR3 reads TGTGCCAGCAGGAGGACTAGCGGGGACAATGAGCAGTTCTTC. Translated, it gives CASRRTSGDNEQFF.

This chain links TRBV5-4 with TRBJ2-3, with TRBD2 matching 8 bases. The V gene's germline CDR1 is SGHNT and CDR2 YYREEE (reference sequence). The J segment lost 1 base and the V segment lost 4 bases, leaving 8 bases of the junction unmatched. The CDR3 spans 16 residues. CDR3 coding DNA: TGTGCCAGCAGCACCAGTCCCGGGAGGGGCACAGATACGCAGTATTTT. Its translation is CASSTSPGRGTDTQYF. The variable domain in full, with the rest retrieved from reference TRBV5-4 and TRBJ2-3, is ETGVTQSPTHLIKTRGQQVTLRCSSQSGHNTVSWYQQALGQGPQFIFQYYREEENGRGNFPPRFSGLQFPNYSSELNVNALELDDSALYLCASSTSPGRGTDTQYFGPGTRLTVL.

The rearrangement joins TRBV5-5 to TRBJ1-4, with unresolved D. Germline-derived CDR1 and CDR2 are SGHKS and YYEKEE (reference sequence). Trimming pared 1 base from V and 7 bases from J, leaving 8 bases between. The CDR3 has 13 amino acids. The CDR3 nucleotides read TGTGCCAGCAGCTTGCTTATCGGTGAAAAACTGTTTTTT. Its translation: CASSLLIGEKLFF. Using reference TRBV5-5 and TRBJ1-4 for the parts outside the CDR3, the full variable domain is DAGVTQSPTHLIKTRGQQVTLRCSPISGHKSVSWYQQVLGQGPQFIFQYYEKEERGRGNFPDRFSARQFPNYSSELNVNALLLGDSALYLCASSLLIGEKLFFGSGTQLSVL.

The chain combines TRBV4-2 with TRBJ2-1; the match to TRBD2 covers 9 bases. The CDR3 consists of 16 residues. The germline CDR1 and CDR2 sequences are LGHNA and YNFKEQ. With 4 bases clipped from V and 9 bases from J, the junction kept 13 bases outside the gene matches. The CDR3 bases are TGTGCCAGCAGCCCGCCACATAGCGGGAGCGTGGGTGAGCAGTTCTTC. Its protein is CASSPPHSGSVGEQFF.

V gene TRBV6-5 combines with J gene TRBJ2-1; TRBD2 is a possible D gene (6 bases). V dropped 2 bases and J dropped 7 bases, with 12 bases sitting between them. The CDR3 is 14 residues long. In germline, CDR1 is MNHEY, CDR2 SVGAGI. Written as DNA, the CDR3 is TGTGCCAGCAGTTACACGTCAGGGACTAATGAGCAGTTCTTC. As protein: CASSYTSGTNEQFF.

V is TRBV7-9 and J is TRBJ1-1; D gene ambiguous. The CDR3 is made up of 12 amino acids. Germline V CDR1 and CDR2: SEHNR, FQNEAQ (reference sequence). Trimming cost V 4 bases and J 6 bases, with 9 bases left between them. The CDR3 spells CASSSRQSEAFF. CDR3 coding DNA: TGTGCCAGCAGCTCCCGACAATCTGAAGCTTTCTTT.